This TCR beta chain was captured by sequencing in a study of T-cell memory formation after mild COVID-19 (dated by TCRdb to the early 2020s). Regarding the study in general: Most TCR sequence clusters were specific to one of the two donors. T-cell clones expanding and contracting after mild COVID-19 in two donors were tracked by longitudinal TCRalpha and TCRbeta repertoire sequencing. The cohort was made up of two young adult volunteers, one female and one male, who were previously healthy. General study outcomes and caveats: Clones that contracted from day 15 to 85 showed balanced CD4/CD8 phenotypes, whereas a second wave of clones that expanded from day 15 to 37 leaned towards CD4+. Some responding clones were found in pre-infection memory, which suggests that pre-existing cross-reactive memory T cells took part in the SARS-CoV-2 response. Only a couple of mild cases were covered in the study, and larger cohorts including severe cases with pre-infection samples were considered necessary. Contracting CD4+ clones appeared mostly in the CM and EM memory subsets, whereas CD8+ clones were enriched in EMRA. SARS-CoV-2 specificity of the second-wave clones peaking on day 37 was not confirmed.

This clonotype has just a few counts. Its binding antigen is unknown. No much larger clonotype is one base removed from it; base qualities were not supplied. From a lookup of the germline V gene, CDR1 and CDR2 are SGHAT and FQNNGV. Counted from cysteine to phenylalanine, this CDR3 has 14 amino acids. Only the CDR3 portion is preserved as DNA: 42 bases, with reading frame beginning at the first base. After removal of 5 bases from V and 9 bases from J, the junction retains 5 bases not matched to a gene. Ficoll-Paque density gradient centrifugation was the method used to isolate PBMCs. TCRdb names Illumina NovaSeq 6000 as the instrument used. Using 5'RACE with constant-segment primers, TCRalpha and TCRbeta cDNA libraries were constructed, with sample barcodes and unique molecular identifiers added in the process. Trizol reagent was used to extract RNA from every sample. The libraries were amplified in two PCR steps, and the second step added a second sample barcode and Illumina TruSeq adapters. Sequencing of libraries was performed on an Illumina NovaSeq with 2 x 150 bp paired-end reads. From the authors' description of their analysis: Demultiplexing of reads and collapsing into UMI-guided consensus sequences were performed with migec v1.2.7. Using mixcr v2.1.11, the UMI consensuses were aligned to TRA and TRB V and J templates and assembled into clonotypes. Clonotypes were classified as expanded or contracted when called significant by both edgeR and NoisET, with noise models trained on biological replicates. For edgeR calls, the cutoffs were a false discovery rate-adjusted p below 0.01 and a log2 fold-change threshold of 1. As an exploratory analysis of dynamics, max-normalized trajectories of the 1000 most abundant clonotypes were examined with PCA combined with hierarchical clustering. Separately sequenced CD4+ and CD8+ repertoires were used to assign the CD4 or CD8 phenotype of responding clones. The raw public reads went through TCRdb reprocessing: fastp at Q25, MiXCR clone calling, in-frame beta chains kept. Identical CDR3 protein sequences are pooled into one entry, listed with their most common genes and DNA. These V and J calls are TCRdb output, not the study's own analysis. In all, the sample holds 250,000 to 300,000 distinct CDR3 sequences, and roughly 18% of those were seen once. More than 20% of the sample belongs to the ten largest clones.

Sequencing was carried out using PBMCs or a T cell subset sorted from them (not recorded which). This TCR was sampled from a man aged 18 to 30 who had mild COVID-19 (a few samples of this study predate the infection). The sample titles of this study are shuffled in the database, so cell type and time point are left out; the donor was told from shared clones. The chain employs TRBV11-2 and TRBJ1-6; 9 bases in between match TRBD1. The CDR3 protein: CASSRGQGGSPLHF. The nucleotide sequence is TGTGCCAGCAGCCGGGGACAGGGAGGTTCACCCCTCCACTTT.